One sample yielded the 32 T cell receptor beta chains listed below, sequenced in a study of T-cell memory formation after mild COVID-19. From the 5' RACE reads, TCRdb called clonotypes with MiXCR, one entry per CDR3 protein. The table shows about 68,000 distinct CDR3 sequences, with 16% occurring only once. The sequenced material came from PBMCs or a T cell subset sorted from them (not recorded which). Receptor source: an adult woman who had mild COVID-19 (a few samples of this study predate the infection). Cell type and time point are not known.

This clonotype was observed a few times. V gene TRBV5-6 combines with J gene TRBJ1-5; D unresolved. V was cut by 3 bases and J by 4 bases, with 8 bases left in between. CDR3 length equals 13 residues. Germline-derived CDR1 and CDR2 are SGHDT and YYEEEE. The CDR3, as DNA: TGTGCCAGCAGCTCGGACCGAAATCAGCCCCAGCATTTT. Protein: CASSSDRNQPQHF.

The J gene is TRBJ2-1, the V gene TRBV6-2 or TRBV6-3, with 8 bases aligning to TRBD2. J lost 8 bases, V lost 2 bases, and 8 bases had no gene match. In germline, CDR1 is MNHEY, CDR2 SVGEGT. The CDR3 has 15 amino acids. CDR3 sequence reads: CASSYPGLAGDEQFF. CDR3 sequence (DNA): TGTGCCAGCAGTTACCCAGGACTAGCCGGGGATGAGCAGTTCTTC.

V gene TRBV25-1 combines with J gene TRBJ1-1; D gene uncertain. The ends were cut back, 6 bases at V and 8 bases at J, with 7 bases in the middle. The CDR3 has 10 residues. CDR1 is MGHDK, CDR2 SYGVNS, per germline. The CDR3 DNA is TGTGCCAGCAGGGCAGAAGAAGCTTTCTTT. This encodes CASRAEEAFF.

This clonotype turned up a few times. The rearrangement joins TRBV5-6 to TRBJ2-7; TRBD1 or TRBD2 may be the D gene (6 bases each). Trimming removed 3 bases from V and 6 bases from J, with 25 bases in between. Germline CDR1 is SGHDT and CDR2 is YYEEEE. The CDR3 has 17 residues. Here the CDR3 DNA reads TGTGCCAGCAGCTACGAGACCGGGGGCCCGACATCGAGCGAGCAGTACTTC. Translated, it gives CASSYETGGPTSSEQYF. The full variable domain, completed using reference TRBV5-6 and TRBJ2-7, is DAGVTQSPTHLIKTRGQQVTLRCSPKSGHDTVSWYQQALGQGPQFIFQYYEEEERQRGNFPDRFSGHQFPNYSSELNVNALLLGDSALYLCASSYETGGPTSSEQYFGPGTRLTVT.

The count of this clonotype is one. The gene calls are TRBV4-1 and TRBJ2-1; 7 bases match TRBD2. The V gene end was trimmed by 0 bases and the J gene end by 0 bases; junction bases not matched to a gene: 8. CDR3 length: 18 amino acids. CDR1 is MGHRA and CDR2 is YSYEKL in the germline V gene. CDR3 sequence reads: CASSQEGGTGSSYNEQFF. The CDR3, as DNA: TGCGCCAGCAGCCAAGAGGGGGGGACTGGTAGCTCCTACAATGAGCAGTTCTTC.

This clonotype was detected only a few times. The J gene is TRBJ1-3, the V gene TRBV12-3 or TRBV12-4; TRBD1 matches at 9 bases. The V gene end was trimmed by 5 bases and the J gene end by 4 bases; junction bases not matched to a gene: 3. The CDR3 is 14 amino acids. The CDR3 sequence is CASSPGQGGNTIYF. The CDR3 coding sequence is TGTGCCAGCAGTCCGGGACAGGGCGGAAACACCATATATTTT.

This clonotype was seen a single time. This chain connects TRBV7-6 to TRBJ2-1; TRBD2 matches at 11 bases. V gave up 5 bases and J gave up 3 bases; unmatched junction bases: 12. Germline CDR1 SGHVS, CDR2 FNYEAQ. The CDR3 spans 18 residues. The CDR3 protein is CASSPGVAGGRGYNEQFF. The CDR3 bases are TGTGCCAGCAGCCCCGGAGTAGCGGGGGGGCGAGGCTACAATGAGCAGTTCTTC.

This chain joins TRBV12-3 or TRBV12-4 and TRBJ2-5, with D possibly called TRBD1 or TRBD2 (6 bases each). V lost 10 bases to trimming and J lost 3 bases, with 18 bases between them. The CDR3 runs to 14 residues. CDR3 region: CATAPGGGEETQYF. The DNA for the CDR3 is TGTGCCACCGCGCCCGGGGGCGGGGAAGAGACCCAGTACTTC.

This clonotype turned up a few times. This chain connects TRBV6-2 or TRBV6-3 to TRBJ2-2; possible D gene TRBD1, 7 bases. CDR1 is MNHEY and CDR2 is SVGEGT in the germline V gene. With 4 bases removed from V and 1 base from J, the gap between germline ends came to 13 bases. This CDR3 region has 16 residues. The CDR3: CASSSSRGENTGELFF. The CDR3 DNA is TGTGCCAGCAGTTCATCCAGGGGGGAGAACACCGGGGAGCTGTTTTTT.

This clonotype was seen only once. The CDR3 DNA follows: TGCAGTGCTAGGGCGACAGGGGGGGAGACCCAGTACTTC. Protein: CSARATGGETQYF. This rearrangement joins TRBV20-1 to TRBJ2-5, with TRBD1 identical over 9 bases. The CDR3 is 13 amino acids. V lost 3 bases and J lost 5; bases outside the gene matches: 4. Germline V gene lookup returns CDR1 DFQATT and CDR2 SNEGSKA (reference sequence).

The CDR3, as DNA: TGTGCCAGCAGTTTACAGGGGGTCCGCACAGATACGCAGTATTTT. Its protein product is CASSLQGVRTDTQYF. The V gene is TRBV12-3 or TRBV12-4, the J gene TRBJ2-3; 7 bases agree with TRBD1. V shed 2 bases and J 1 base; nucleotides not matched to a gene: 3. The CDR3 runs to 15 residues.

The chain's CDR3 is CASSLTGPSGNTIYF. The DNA for the CDR3 is TGTGCCAGCAGCTTAACGGGCCCCTCTGGAAACACCATATATTTT. The chain links TRBV7-9 to TRBJ1-3; D call uncertain. Germline V CDR1 and CDR2: SEHNR, FQNEAQ (reference sequence). This CDR3 contains 15 residues. V shed 2 bases and J shed 0 bases, with 8 bases lying between them.

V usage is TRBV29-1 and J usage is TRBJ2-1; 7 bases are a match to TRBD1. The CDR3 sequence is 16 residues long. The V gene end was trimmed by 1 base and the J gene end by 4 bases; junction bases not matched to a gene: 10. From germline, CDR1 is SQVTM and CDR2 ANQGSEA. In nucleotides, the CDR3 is TGCAGCGTTGAAGGTCACCGGGACAGCCGTTACAATGAGCAGTTCTTC. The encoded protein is CSVEGHRDSRYNEQFF.

CDR3 sequence reads: CASSSRDRDNGYTF. For the CDR3, the DNA is TGTGCCAGCAGCTCCCGGGACAGGGATAATGGCTACACCTTC. The chain has TRBV13 and TRBJ1-2; 9 bases are a match to TRBD1. Germline CDR1 PRHDT, CDR2 FYEKMQ (reference sequence). This CDR3 has 14 residues. V gave up 4 bases and J gave up 6 bases; unmatched junction bases: 6.

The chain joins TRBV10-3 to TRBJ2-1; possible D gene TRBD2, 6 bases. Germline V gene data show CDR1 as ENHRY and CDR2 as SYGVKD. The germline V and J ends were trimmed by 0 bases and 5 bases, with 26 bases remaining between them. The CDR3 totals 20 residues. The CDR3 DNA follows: TGTGCCATCAGTGAGTCGATTGCGTCGGTTATAGTCGGCGGGGACAATGAGCAGTTCTTC. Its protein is CAISESIASVIVGGDNEQFF.

The DNA for the CDR3 is TGTGCCAGCAGCGTAGGGGACGGGATACATGAGCAGTTCTTC. It is translated as CASSVGDGIHEQFF. The V call is TRBV9, the J call TRBJ2-1; possibly TRBD1 or TRBD2 for D (5 bases each). This CDR3 is built from 14 residues. CDR1 SGDLS and CDR2 YYNGEE come from the germline V gene. Trimming left V 0 bases short and J 8 bases short, with 12 bases between.

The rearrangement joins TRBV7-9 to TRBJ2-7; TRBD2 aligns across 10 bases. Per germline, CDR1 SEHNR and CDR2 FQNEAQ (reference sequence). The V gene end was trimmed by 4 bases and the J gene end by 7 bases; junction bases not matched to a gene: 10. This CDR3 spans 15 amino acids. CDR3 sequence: CASSSPAGGPEEQYF. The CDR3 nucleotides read TGTGCCAGCAGCTCCCCAGCGGGGGGGCCGGAAGAGCAGTACTTC.

The CDR3 nucleotides are TGCGCCAGCAGCCAAGGAGCGGGAGATCCCGGGGAGCTGTTTTTT. Protein sequence: CASSQGAGDPGELFF. The gene calls are TRBV4-3 and TRBJ2-2; 8 bases agree with TRBD2. The ends lost 1 base at V and 6 bases at J; junction bases unmatched: 4. CDR1 LGHNA and CDR2 YSLEER come from the germline V gene. CDR3 length: 15 residues.

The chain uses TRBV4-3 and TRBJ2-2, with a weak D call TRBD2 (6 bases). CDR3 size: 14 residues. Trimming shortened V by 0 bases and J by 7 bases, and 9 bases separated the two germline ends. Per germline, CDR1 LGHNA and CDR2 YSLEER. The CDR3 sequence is CASSQDRGNGELFF. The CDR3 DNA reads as TGCGCCAGCAGCCAAGATCGGGGGAACGGGGAGCTGTTTTTT.

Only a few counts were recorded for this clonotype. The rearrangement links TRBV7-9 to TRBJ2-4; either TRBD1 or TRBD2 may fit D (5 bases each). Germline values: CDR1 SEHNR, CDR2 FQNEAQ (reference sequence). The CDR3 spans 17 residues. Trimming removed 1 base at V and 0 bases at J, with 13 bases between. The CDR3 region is CASSLGGPELAKNIQYF. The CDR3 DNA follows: TGTGCCAGCAGCTTAGGGGGACCCGAACTAGCCAAAAACATTCAGTACTTC.

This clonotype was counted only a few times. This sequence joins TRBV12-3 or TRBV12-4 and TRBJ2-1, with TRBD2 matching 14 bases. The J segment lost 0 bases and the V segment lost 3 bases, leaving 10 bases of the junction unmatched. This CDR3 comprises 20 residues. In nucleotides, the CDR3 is TGTGCCAGCAGTTTGGGACTAGCGGGAGCTTCCAGTAGCTCCTACAATGAGCAGTTCTTC. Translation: CASSLGLAGASSSSYNEQFF.

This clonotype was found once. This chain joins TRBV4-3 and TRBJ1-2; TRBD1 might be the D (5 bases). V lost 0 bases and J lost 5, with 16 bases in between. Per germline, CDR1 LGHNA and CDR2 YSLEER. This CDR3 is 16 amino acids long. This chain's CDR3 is CASSQDSRESRYGYTF. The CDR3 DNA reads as TGCGCCAGCAGCCAAGATTCCAGGGAAAGTCGGTATGGCTACACCTTC.

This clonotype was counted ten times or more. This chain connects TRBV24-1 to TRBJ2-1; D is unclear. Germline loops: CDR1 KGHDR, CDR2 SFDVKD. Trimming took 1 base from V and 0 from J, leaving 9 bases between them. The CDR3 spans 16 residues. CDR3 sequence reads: CATSDFGRSSYNEQFF. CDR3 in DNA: TGTGCCACCAGTGATTTTGGGCGGAGCTCCTACAATGAGCAGTTCTTC.

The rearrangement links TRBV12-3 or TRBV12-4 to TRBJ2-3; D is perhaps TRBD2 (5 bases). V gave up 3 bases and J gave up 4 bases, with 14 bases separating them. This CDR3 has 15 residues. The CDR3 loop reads CASSLRPLGADTQYF. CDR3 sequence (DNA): TGTGCCAGCAGTTTGAGGCCCCTCGGGGCAGATACGCAGTATTTT.

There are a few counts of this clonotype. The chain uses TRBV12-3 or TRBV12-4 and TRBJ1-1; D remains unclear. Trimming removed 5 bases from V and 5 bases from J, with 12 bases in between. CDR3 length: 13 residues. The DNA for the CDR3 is TGTGCCAGCAGTCCTTCTATGGGGACTGAAGCTTTCTTT. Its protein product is CASSPSMGTEAFF.

CDR3 sequence: CASGPSGIFNEQFF. The DNA of the CDR3 is TGTGCCAGCGGACCTAGCGGGATCTTCAATGAGCAGTTCTTC. This chain uses TRBV12-3 or TRBV12-4 with TRBJ2-1; 9 bases fit TRBD2. This CDR3 is built from 14 residues. Losses at the gene ends were 8 bases for V and 6 bases for J; bases not matched to a gene: 8.

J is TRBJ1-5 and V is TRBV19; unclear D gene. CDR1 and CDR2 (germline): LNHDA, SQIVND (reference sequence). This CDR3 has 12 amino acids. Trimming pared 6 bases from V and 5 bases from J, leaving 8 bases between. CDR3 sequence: CASSRVYQPQHF. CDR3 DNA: TGTGCCAGTAGCAGAGTGTATCAGCCCCAGCATTTT.

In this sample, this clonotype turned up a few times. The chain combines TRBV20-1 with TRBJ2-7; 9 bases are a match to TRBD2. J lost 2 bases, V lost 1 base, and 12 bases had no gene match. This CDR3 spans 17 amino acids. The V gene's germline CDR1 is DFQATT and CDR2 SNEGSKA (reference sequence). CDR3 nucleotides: TGCAGTGCTAGAGGGGCTAGCGGGACCTATCTAACCTACGAGCAGTACTTC. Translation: CSARGASGTYLTYEQYF.

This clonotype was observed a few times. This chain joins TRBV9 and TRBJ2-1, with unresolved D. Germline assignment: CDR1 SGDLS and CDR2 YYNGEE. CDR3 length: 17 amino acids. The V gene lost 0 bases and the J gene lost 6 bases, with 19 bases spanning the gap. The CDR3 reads CASSVAPLAGMRNEQFF. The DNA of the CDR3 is TGTGCCAGCAGCGTAGCTCCCCTGGCCGGCATGCGCAATGAGCAGTTCTTC.

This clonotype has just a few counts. The CDR3 loop reads CASRYPREETGEADTQYF. The DNA for the CDR3 is TGTGCCAGCCGCTACCCCCGGGAGGAGACAGGGGAAGCAGATACGCAGTATTTT. The rearrangement links TRBV2 to TRBJ2-3; TRBD1 is a possible D gene (8 bases). The germline CDR1 and CDR2 sequences are SNHLY and FYNNEI. Between the trimmed V and J ends, which lost 8 bases and 4 bases, there was a span of 28 bases. The CDR3 loop spans 18 amino acids.

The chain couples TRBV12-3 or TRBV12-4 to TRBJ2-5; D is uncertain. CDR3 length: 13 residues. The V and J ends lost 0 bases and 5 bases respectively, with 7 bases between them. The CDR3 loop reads CASSLASVETQYF. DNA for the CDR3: TGTGCCAGCAGTTTAGCAAGCGTGGAGACCCAGTACTTC.

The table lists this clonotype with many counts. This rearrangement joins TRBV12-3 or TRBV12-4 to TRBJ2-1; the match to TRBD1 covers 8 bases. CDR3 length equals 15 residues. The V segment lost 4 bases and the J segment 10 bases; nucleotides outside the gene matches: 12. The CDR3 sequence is CASSSGWQGAGEQFF. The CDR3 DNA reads TGTGCCAGCAGTTCAGGGTGGCAGGGGGCTGGGGAGCAGTTCTTC.